The entry below gives a single T cell receptor beta chain sequence along with its context. The antigen is unknown. Losses at the gene ends were 1 base for V and 3 bases for J; bases not matched to a gene: 2. CDR3 size: 14 residues. Germline V gene sequence: CDR1 LGHNA, CDR2 YSLEER. This entry is derived from a study of T cell responses to AZD1222 COVID-19 vaccine. Whole-study findings and limits: Close to half of spike-specific TCRs reportedly recognize unmutated variant regions. Mostly white British, mostly female donors; authors suggested clonal diversity may be underestimated.

The assay was immunoSEQ multiplex PCR, and TCRdb's table has in-frame clones only and misses some. The table shows tens of thousands of clones, with approximately 86% occurring only once. The input for sequencing was peripheral blood, taken on day 0 of MenACWY control vaccination. The origin of this receptor is an adult in good health. J is TRBJ1-2 and V is TRBV4-3; 7 positions agree with TRBD1. This chain's CDR3 is CASSQATGDYGYTF. CDR3 bases: TGCGCCAGCAGCCAAGCCACAGGGGACTATGGCTACACCTTC.